This entry lists 13 T cell receptor beta chains sequenced from one sample in a study of cytomegalovirus exposure and HLA in healthy donors. 60 Vbeta and 13 Jbeta primers were used in PCR. Here immunoSEQ multiplex PCR was the method, and the copy in TCRdb shows in-frame clones only, minus some. The table lists roughly 89,000 clones, about four fifths of them singletons. Material: PBMCs. These receptors were obtained from a woman between 25 and 40 years old in good health and CMV-seronegative.

In DNA, the CDR3 is TGCGCCAGCAGCCAAAGATTGGGGCAGGATAATGAAAAACTGTTTTTT. This codes for CASSQRLGQDNEKLFF. The V and J genes are TRBV4-1 and TRBJ1-4; D is perhaps TRBD1 (5 bases). V dropped 2 bases and J dropped 4 bases, with 14 bases sitting between them. From germline, CDR1 is MGHRA and CDR2 YSYEKL. The CDR3 consists of 16 residues.

V is TRBV11-1 and J is TRBJ2-5; tentative D call: TRBD1 (6 bases). This CDR3 has 15 residues. Germline V gene data show CDR1 as SGHAT and CDR2 as FQDESV (reference sequence). V dropped 1 base and J dropped 1 base, with 10 bases sitting between them. CDR3 nucleotides: TGTGCCAGCAGCTTAGGGGGACAAATCCAAGAGACCCAGTACTTC. It is translated as CASSLGGQIQETQYF.

The chain recombines TRBV6-5 with TRBJ2-1; TRBD2 matches 9 bases. Trimming removed 4 bases from V and 8 bases from J; junction bases left unmatched: 12. The CDR3 has 16 residues. CDR1 is MNHEY and CDR2 is SVGAGI in the germline V gene. CDR3 sequence: CASSSPGLAAIDEQFF. The CDR3 region has the DNA TGTGCCAGCAGTTCCCCGGGACTAGCCGCTATCGATGAGCAGTTCTTC.

V gene TRBV19 combines with J gene TRBJ2-6, with D possibly TRBD2 on 5 matching bases. Trimming took off 6 bases at V and 2 bases at J, with 8 bases between the two ends. The CDR3 has 14 amino acids. CDR1 LNHDA and CDR2 SQIVND come from the germline V gene (reference sequence). CDR3 nucleotide sequence: TGTGCCAGTAGGGACTTGGCTGGGGCCAACGTCCTGACTTTC. Translated, it gives CASRDLAGANVLTF.

J is TRBJ2-7 and V is TRBV18; 10 bases are shared with TRBD2. V trimming: 3 bases; J trimming: 3 bases; junction bases outside the gene matches: 8. Per germline, CDR1 KGHSH and CDR2 LQKENI. This CDR3 is built from 16 residues. The CDR3 DNA reads TGTGCCAGCTCACCTGCGTGGGTAGCGGGGGGCTACGAGCAGTACTTC. Protein: CASSPAWVAGGYEQYF.

This chain uses TRBV5-4 with TRBJ2-3, with D uncertain. CDR3 length equals 13 residues. In germline, CDR1 is SGHNT, CDR2 YYREEE (reference sequence). V was cut by 10 bases and J by 1 base, with 13 bases left in between. CDR3 in amino acids: CAAGWSGTDTQYF. DNA of the CDR3: TGTGCCGCCGGGTGGTCGGGCACAGATACGCAGTATTTT. Based on the CDR3 plus reference TRBV5-4 and TRBJ2-3, the full variable domain is ETGVTQSPTHLIKTRGQQVTLRCSSQSGHNTVSWYQQALGQGPQFIFQYYREEENGRGNFPPRFSGLQFPNYSSELNVNALELDDSALYLCAAGWSGTDTQYFGPGTRLTVL.

The chain combines TRBV5-1 with TRBJ2-5; D perhaps matches TRBD2 (5 bases). Germline V gene data show CDR1 as SGHRS and CDR2 as YFSETQ. This CDR3 region has 15 residues. The V end was cut by 3 bases, the J end by 5 bases, with 17 bases between. CDR3 protein: CASSSGNGRGETQYF. The CDR3 nucleotides read TGCGCCAGCAGCTCCGGAAACGGGCGAGGGGAGACCCAGTACTTC.

Of note for this clone: One end of the junction is discordant with germline, which a read error may explain. This chain links TRBV13 with TRBJ2-7, with 12 bases aligning to TRBD2. This CDR3 spans 15 amino acids. From germline, CDR1 is PRHDT and CDR2 FYEKMQ (reference sequence). The CDR3 here is CASSLGTSGFYEQYF. In nucleotides, the CDR3 is TGTGCCAGCAGCCTAGGGACTAGCGGGTTCTACGAGCAGTACTTC.

This rearrangement joins TRBV28 to TRBJ2-2; weak D call: TRBD2 (5 bases). This CDR3 region has 16 residues. V shed 5 bases and J shed 1 base, with 14 bases lying between them. The germline gives CDR1 MDHEN, CDR2 SYDVKM. The CDR3 sequence: CASSPRLRGNTGELFF. The CDR3 nucleotides are TGTGCCAGCAGTCCACGCCTTCGGGGGAACACCGGGGAGCTGTTTTTT.

The rearrangement links TRBV10-1 to TRBJ2-5, with TRBD2 matching over 15 bases. The V segment lost 4 bases and the J segment 5 bases; nucleotides outside the gene matches: 5. Germline V gene lookup returns CDR1 WNHNN and CDR2 SYGVQD (reference sequence). This CDR3 spans 16 amino acids. Here the CDR3 reads CASSAGTSGRMETQYF. The CDR3 DNA reads TGCGCCAGCAGTGCCGGGACTAGCGGGAGGATGGAGACCCAGTACTTC.

The gene calls are TRBV5-1 and TRBJ1-2; 8 bases map to TRBD1. The CDR3 runs 14 residues. After removal of 3 bases from V and 2 bases from J, the junction contained 3 bases not matched to a gene. Germline-derived CDR1 and CDR2 are SGHRS and YFSETQ. DNA of the CDR3: TGCGCCAGCAGCTCCCGACAGGGGAACTATGGCTACACCTTC. Translated: CASSSRQGNYGYTF.

The CDR3 DNA is TGTGCCAGCACCCCTTCTGGGGCCAACGTCCTGACTTTC. It codes for CASTPSGANVLTF. The chain combines TRBV2 with TRBJ2-6; D remains ambiguous. CDR1 is SNHLY, CDR2 FYNNEI, per germline. The CDR3 contains 13 residues. The V and J ends lost 7 bases and 1 base respectively, with 5 bases between them.

This clone was detected only a few times. The rearrangement joins TRBV4-3 to TRBJ1-4; a weak D match, TRBD1 (6 bases). Germline V lookup: CDR1 LGHNA, CDR2 YSLEER. This CDR3 region has 12 residues. The V end was cut by 3 bases, the J end by 7 bases, with 6 bases between. The CDR3 nucleotides read TGCGCCAGCAGCCACAGGGGTGAAAAACTGTTTTTT. It is translated as CASSHRGEKLFF.